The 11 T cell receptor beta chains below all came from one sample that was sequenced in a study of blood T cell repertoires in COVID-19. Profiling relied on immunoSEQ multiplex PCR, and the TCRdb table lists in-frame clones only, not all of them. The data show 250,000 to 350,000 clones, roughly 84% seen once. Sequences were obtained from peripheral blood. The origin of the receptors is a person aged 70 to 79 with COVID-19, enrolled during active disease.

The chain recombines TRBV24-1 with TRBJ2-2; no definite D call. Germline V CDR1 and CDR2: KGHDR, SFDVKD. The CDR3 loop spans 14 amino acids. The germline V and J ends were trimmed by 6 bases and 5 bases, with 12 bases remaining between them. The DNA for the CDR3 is TGTGCCACCAGTTCCGGTTCACTGACCGGGGAGCTGTTTTTT. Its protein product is CATSSGSLTGELFF.

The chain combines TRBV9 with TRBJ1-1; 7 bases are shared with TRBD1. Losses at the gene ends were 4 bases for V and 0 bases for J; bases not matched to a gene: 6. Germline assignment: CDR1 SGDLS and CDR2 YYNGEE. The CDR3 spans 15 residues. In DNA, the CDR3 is TGTGCCAGCAGCCCCTCCAGGGGGTTGAACACTGAAGCTTTCTTT. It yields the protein CASSPSRGLNTEAFF.

DNA for the CDR3: TGTGCCAGCAACAGGGGGCTCTCTGAAGCTTTCTTT. Protein sequence: CASNRGLSEAFF. The V and J genes are TRBV12-3 or TRBV12-4 and TRBJ1-1, with 9 bases lining up with TRBD1. This CDR3 is 12 amino acids long. J lost 6 bases, V lost 7 bases, and 3 bases had no gene match.

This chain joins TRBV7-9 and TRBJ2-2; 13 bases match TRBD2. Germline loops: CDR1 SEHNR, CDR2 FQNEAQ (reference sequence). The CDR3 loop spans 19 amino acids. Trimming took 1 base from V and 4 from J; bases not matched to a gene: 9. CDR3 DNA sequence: TGTGCCAGCAGCTTAGATCTCCGGACTAGCGGGAGAAGCACCGGGGAGCTGTTTTTT. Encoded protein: CASSLDLRTSGRSTGELFF.

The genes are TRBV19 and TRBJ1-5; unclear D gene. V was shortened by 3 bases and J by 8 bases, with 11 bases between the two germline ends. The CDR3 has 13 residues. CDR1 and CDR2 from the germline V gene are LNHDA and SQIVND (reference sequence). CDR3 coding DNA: TGTGCCAGTAGTATCGGAGCCGAGGAGCCCCAGCATTTT. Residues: CASSIGAEEPQHF.

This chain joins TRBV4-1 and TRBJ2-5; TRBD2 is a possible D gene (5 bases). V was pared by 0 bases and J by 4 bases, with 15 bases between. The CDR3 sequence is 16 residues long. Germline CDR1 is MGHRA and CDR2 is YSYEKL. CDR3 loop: CASSQERRGPRETQYF. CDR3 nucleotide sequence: TGCGCCAGCAGCCAAGAGCGGAGAGGGCCCAGAGAGACCCAGTACTTC.

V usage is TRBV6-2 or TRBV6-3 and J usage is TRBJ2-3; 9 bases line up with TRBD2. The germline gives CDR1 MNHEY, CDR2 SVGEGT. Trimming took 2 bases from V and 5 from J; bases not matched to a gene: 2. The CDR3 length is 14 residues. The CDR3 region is CASSYAGGGDTQYF. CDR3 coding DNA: TGTGCCAGCAGTTACGCGGGAGGGGGAGATACGCAGTATTTT.

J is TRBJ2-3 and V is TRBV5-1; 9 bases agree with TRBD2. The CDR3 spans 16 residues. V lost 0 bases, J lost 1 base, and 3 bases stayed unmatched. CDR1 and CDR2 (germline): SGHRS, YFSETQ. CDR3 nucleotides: TGCGCCAGCAGCTTGGCCGCTAGCGGGGGCACAGATACGCAGTATTTT. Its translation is CASSLAASGGTDTQYF.

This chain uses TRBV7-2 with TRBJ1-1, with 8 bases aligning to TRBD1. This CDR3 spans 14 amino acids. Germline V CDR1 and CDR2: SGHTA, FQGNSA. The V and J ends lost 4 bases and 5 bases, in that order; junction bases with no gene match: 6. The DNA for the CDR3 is TGTGCCAGCAGCTCCGTCGGGGACAGGACTGAAGCTTTCTTT. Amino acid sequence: CASSSVGDRTEAFF. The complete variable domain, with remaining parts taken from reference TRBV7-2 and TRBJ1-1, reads GAGVSQSPSNKVTEKGKDVELRCDPISGHTALYWYRQSLGQGLEFLIYFQGNSAPDKSGLPSDRFSAERTGGSVSTLTIQRTQQEDSAVYLCASSSVGDRTEAFFGQGTRLTVV.

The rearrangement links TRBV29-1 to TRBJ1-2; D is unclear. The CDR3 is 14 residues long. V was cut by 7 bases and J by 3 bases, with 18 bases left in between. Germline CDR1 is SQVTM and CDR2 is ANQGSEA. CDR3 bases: TGCAGCGCCGGGAGGCTTCGGGTGGACTATGGCTACACCTTC. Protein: CSAGRLRVDYGYTF.

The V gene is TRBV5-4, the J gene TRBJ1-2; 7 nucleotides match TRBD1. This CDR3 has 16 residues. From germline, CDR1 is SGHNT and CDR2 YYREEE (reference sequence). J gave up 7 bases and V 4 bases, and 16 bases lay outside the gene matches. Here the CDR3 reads CASSVAGTASFAGYTF. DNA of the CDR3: TGTGCCAGCAGCGTAGCCGGGACAGCCTCTTTCGCTGGCTACACCTTC.